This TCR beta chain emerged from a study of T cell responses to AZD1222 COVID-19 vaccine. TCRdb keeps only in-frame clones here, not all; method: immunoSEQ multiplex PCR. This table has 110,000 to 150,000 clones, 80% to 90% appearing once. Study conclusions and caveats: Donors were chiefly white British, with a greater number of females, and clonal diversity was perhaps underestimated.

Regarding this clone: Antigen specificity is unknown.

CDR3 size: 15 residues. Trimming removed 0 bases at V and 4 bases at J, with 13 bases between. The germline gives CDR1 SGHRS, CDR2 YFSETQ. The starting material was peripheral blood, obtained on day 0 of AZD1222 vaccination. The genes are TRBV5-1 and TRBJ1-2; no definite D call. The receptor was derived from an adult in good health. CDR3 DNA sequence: TGCGCCAGCAGCTTGGGTTTTGTCACTCCCTATGGCTACACCTTC. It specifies CASSLGFVTPYGYTF.